Following are 13 T cell receptor beta chains from one sample sequenced in a study of identifying expanded T cells in peripheral blood. Clones were sequenced by immunoSEQ multiplex PCR, and TCRdb holds only the in-frame ones, with some missing. Of 100,000 or so clones listed, around 90% are singletons. Specimen: blood. These receptors all come from a person aged 18 to 75 in good health.

V is TRBV9 and J is TRBJ2-7; the match to TRBD1 covers 7 bases. Germline V lookup: CDR1 SGDLS, CDR2 YYNGEE. CDR3 length: 16 amino acids. With V trimmed by 2 bases and J by 2 bases, 10 bases remained unmatched. The CDR3 loop is CASSVREVGTAYEQYF. Written as DNA, the CDR3 is TGTGCCAGCAGCGTCCGCGAGGTCGGGACAGCCTACGAGCAGTACTTC.

There are many counts of this clone. The J gene is TRBJ1-2, the V gene TRBV6-4; TRBD1 agrees at 11 bases. This CDR3 has 14 amino acids. Losses at the gene ends were 2 bases for V and 4 bases for J; bases not matched to a gene: 0. Germline lookup yields CDR1 MRHNA and CDR2 SNTAGT. CDR3 region: CASSDGTGGYGYTF. The CDR3 nucleotides are TGTGCCAGCAGTGACGGGACAGGGGGCTATGGCTACACCTTC.

V is TRBV6-5 and J is TRBJ2-7, with TRBD1 identical over 10 bases. This CDR3 region has 15 residues. In germline, CDR1 is MNHEY, CDR2 SVGAGI. The V gene end was trimmed by 2 bases and the J gene end by 4 bases; junction bases not matched to a gene: 5. As DNA, the CDR3 is TGTGCCAGCAGTTACGGGTGGACAGGGGGATACGAGCAGTACTTC. Protein product: CASSYGWTGGYEQYF.

This chain's CDR3 is CASSYILANTGELFF. The DNA for the CDR3 is TGTGCCAGCAGCTATATACTGGCCAACACCGGGGAGCTGTTTTTT. The chain carries TRBV11-1 and TRBJ2-2; no firm D call. Trimming shortened V by 4 bases and J by 2 bases, and 11 bases separated the two germline ends. Germline CDR1 is SGHAT and CDR2 is FQDESV (reference sequence). This CDR3 is built from 15 residues.

V and J are TRBV23-1 and TRBJ2-7; TRBD2 matches 7 bases. TRBV23-1 is labeled an ORF, and its function is uncertain. This CDR3 region has 18 residues. V was pared by 4 bases and J by 2 bases, with 17 bases of the junction left unmatched. CDR3 in DNA: TGCGCCAGCAGTCTCCCCCCCCGTGAGAGGGAGGGAGCCTACGAGCAGTACTTC. Protein sequence: CASSLPPREREGAYEQYF.

The chain is built from TRBV7-9 and TRBJ2-7; TRBD1 matches at 7 bases. V lost 7 bases, J lost 5 bases, and 2 bases stayed unmatched. The germline gives CDR1 SEHNR, CDR2 FQNEAQ (reference sequence). The CDR3 is made up of 11 amino acids. CDR3 sequence: CASTRGNEQYF. Written as DNA, the CDR3 is TGTGCCAGCACCAGGGGGAACGAGCAGTACTTC.

The CDR3 loop reads CATLGGVVDTQYF. Here the CDR3 DNA reads TGTGCCACGTTAGGGGGAGTGGTAGATACGCAGTATTTT. The chain links TRBV2 to TRBJ2-3, with D maybe TRBD1 (6 bases). Germline CDR1 is SNHLY and CDR2 is FYNNEI. V shed 10 bases and J shed 5 bases, with 16 bases lying between them. This CDR3 is built from 13 residues. The whole variable domain, remainder taken from reference TRBV2 and TRBJ2-3, is EPEVTQTPSHQVTQMGQEVILRCVPISNHLYFYWYRQILGQKVEFLVSFYNNEISEKSEIFDDQFSVERPDGSNFTLKIRSTKLEDSAMYFCATLGGVVDTQYFGPGTRLTVL.

The chain has TRBV4-3 and TRBJ2-7; 7 bases are a match to TRBD1. J gave up 6 bases and V 0 bases, and 8 bases lay outside the gene matches. This CDR3 is 15 amino acids long. Germline CDR1 is LGHNA and CDR2 is YSLEER. CDR3: CASSQDRQGAVEQYF. The CDR3 region has the DNA TGCGCCAGCAGCCAAGACAGACAGGGAGCGGTCGAGCAGTACTTC.

The rearrangement links TRBV5-4 to TRBJ2-1; a possible D gene is TRBD1 (7 bases). Germline CDR1 is SGHNT and CDR2 is YYREEE (reference sequence). The CDR3 has 12 residues. V lost 4 bases, J lost 9 bases, and 11 bases lay in between. In DNA, the CDR3 is TGTGCCAGCAGCCCAGGGGGGAGTGAGCAGTTCTTC. It specifies CASSPGGSEQFF. The entire variable domain, with the rest obtained from reference TRBV5-4 and TRBJ2-1, is as follows: ETGVTQSPTHLIKTRGQQVTLRCSSQSGHNTVSWYQQALGQGPQFIFQYYREEENGRGNFPPRFSGLQFPNYSSELNVNALELDDSALYLCASSPGGSEQFFGPGTRLTVL.

The chain employs TRBV5-6 and TRBJ2-2, with 8 nucleotides matching TRBD2. V dropped 4 bases and J dropped 2; count of bases not matched to a gene: 7. Germline CDR1 SGHDT, CDR2 YYEEEE. CDR3 length: 16 residues. The CDR3 DNA follows: TGTGCCAGCAGCGTCGTACGGGGGGGAAACACCGGGGAGCTGTTTTTT. Encoded protein: CASSVVRGGNTGELFF.

The rearrangement uses TRBV5-1 and TRBJ2-5; D unclear. Germline lookup yields CDR1 SGHRS and CDR2 YFSETQ. V was shortened by 5 bases and J by 3 bases, with 11 bases between the two germline ends. The CDR3 has 13 residues. CDR3 sequence: CASSDRTEETQYF. DNA for the CDR3: TGCGCCAGCAGTGACCGGACGGAAGAGACCCAGTACTTC.

This clone was detected once. The CDR3 nucleotides read TGTGCCATCAGTGAGGGTATACTAGCGGGGGGCCCCGCCTCCTACGAGCAGTACTTC. Protein: CAISEGILAGGPASYEQYF. V gene TRBV10-3 combines with J gene TRBJ2-7, with 12 bases identical to TRBD2. CDR1 and CDR2 (germline): ENHRY, SYGVKD. CDR3 length: 19 residues. Losses at the gene ends were 2 bases for V and 0 bases for J; bases not matched to a gene: 11.

The chain has TRBV9 and TRBJ1-6; D remains ambiguous. The CDR3 totals 14 residues. V gave up 0 bases and J gave up 3 bases, with 4 bases separating them. Germline CDR1 and CDR2: SGDLS and YYNGEE. In DNA, the CDR3 is TGTGCCAGCAGCGTAGCAGTCTATAATTCACCCCTCCACTTT. Protein: CASSVAVYNSPLHF.